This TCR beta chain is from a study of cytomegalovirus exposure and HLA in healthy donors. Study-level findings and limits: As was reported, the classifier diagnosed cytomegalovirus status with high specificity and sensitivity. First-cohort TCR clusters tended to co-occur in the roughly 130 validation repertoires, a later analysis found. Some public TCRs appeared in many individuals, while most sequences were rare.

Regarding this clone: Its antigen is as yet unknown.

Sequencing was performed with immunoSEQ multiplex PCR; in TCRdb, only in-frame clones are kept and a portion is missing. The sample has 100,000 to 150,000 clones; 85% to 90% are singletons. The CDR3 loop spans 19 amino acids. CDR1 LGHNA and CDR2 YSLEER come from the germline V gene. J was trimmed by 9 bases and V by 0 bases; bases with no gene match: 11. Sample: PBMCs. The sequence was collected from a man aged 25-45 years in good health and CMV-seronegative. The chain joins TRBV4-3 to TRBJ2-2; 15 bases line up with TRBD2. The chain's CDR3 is CASSQDRHGTSGGRRELFF. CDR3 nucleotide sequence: TGCGCCAGCAGCCAAGACAGGCACGGGACTAGCGGGGGGAGGCGGGAGCTGTTTTTT.